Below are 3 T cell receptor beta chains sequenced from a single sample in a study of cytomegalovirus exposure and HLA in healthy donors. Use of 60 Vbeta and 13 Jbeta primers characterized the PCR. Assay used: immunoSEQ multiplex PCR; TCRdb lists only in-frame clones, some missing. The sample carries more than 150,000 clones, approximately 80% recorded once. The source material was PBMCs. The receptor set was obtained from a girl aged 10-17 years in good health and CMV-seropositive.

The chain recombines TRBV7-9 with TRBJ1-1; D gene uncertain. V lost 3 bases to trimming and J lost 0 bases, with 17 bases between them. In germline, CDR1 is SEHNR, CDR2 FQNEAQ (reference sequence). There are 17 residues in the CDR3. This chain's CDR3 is CASSLRQPQNLNTEAFF. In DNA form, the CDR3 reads TGTGCCAGCAGCTTGAGGCAGCCTCAAAACCTGAACACTGAAGCTTTCTTT. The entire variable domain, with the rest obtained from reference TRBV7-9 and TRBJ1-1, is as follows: DTGVSQNPRHKITKRGQNVTFRCDPISEHNRLYWYRQTLGQGPEFLTYFQNEAQLEKSRLLSDRFSAERPKGSFSTLEIQRTEQGDSAMYLCASSLRQPQNLNTEAFFGQGTRLTVV.

The CDR3 DNA follows: TGTGCCAGCAGCCGGATCAGCGGGAGGGAGGCAGATACGCAGTATTTT. Its translation: CASSRISGREADTQYF. The chain has TRBV7-2 and TRBJ2-3, with 10 bases lining up with TRBD2. J was trimmed by 4 bases and V by 5 bases; bases with no gene match: 9. The germline V gene has CDR1 SGHTA and CDR2 FQGNSA. The CDR3 contains 16 residues.

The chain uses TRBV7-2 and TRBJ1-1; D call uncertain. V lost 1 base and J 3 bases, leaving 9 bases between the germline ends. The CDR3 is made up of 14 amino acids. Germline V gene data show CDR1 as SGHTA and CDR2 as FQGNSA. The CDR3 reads CASSLGPKYTEAFF. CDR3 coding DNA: TGTGCCAGCAGCTTAGGGCCGAAGTACACTGAAGCTTTCTTT. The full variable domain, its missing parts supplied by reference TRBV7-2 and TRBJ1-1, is GAGVSQSPSNKVTEKGKDVELRCDPISGHTALYWYRQSLGQGLEFLIYFQGNSAPDKSGLPSDRFSAERTGGSVSTLTIQRTQQEDSAVYLCASSLGPKYTEAFFGQGTRLTVV.